This note documents a single TCR beta chain sequence. The sample is drawn from a study of T cell changes during pregnancy in multiple sclerosis. V was trimmed by 0 bases and J by 0 bases, leaving 11 bases between them. CDR1 is LNHNV and CDR2 is YYDKDF in the germline V gene (reference sequence). The CDR3 extends over 16 amino acids. This table comes from immunoSEQ multiplex PCR, and its TCRdb copy is limited to in-frame clones, with some not included. This table holds roughly 100,000 clones, around 92% found once. The clonotype was recovered from a female donor in good health, enrolled as a control in a pregnancy study. The sample here was peripheral blood, taken after pregnancy. This chain joins TRBV15 and TRBJ1-2; the D gene is possibly TRBD1 (6 bases). The CDR3: CATSRDLGAANYGYTF. CDR3 DNA: TGTGCCACCAGCAGAGATTTGGGGGCGGCTAACTATGGCTACACCTTC.